Below are 10 T cell receptor beta chains sequenced from a single sample in a study of vaccination effects on CD4 cells after COVID-19. Prior to sequencing, the ViraFEST assay stimulated PBMC with viral peptide pools, which expanded the antigen-specific CD4+ T cells. Culture proceeded for approximately 9 days, and CD4+ T cells were then isolated. Only in-frame clones appear in the TCRdb table, and some are missing; sequencing was by immunoSEQ multiplex PCR. The sample carries about 61,000 clones, roughly 79% recorded once. These receptors have no identified antigens. This specimen consisted of CD4+ T cells from PBMCs cultured with HCoV-229E spike peptides, obtained before COVID-19 vaccination. Receptor source: a human donor who received a COVID-19 vaccine.

The genes are TRBV7-3 and TRBJ2-2; possibly TRBD2 for D (6 bases). V lost 2 bases, J lost 5 bases, and 15 bases lay in between. The CDR3 consists of 16 residues. The V gene's germline CDR1 is SGHTA and CDR2 FQGTGA. CDR3 in amino acids: CASSLFGGATTGELFF. The CDR3 region has the DNA TGTGCCAGCAGCTTATTCGGAGGGGCTACTACCGGGGAGCTGTTTTTT. Supplemented by reference TRBV7-3 and TRBJ2-2, the full variable domain reads GAGVSQTPSNKVTEKGKYVELRCDPISGHTALYWYRQSLGQGPEFLIYFQGTGAADDSGLPNDRFFAVRPEGSVSTLKIQRTERGDSAVYLCASSLFGGATTGELFFGEGSRLTVL.

V gene TRBV6-6 combines with J gene TRBJ1-2; D is unresolved. CDR1 and CDR2 from the germline V gene are MNHNY and SVGAGI (reference sequence). The ends were cut back, 6 bases at V and 0 bases at J, with 14 bases in the middle. The CDR3 is 15 residues long. The CDR3 DNA sequence: TGTGCCAGCAGCCGGATCCAAGGAGCTAACTATGGCTACACCTTC. It specifies CASSRIQGANYGYTF.

V usage is TRBV5-1 and J usage is TRBJ1-2, with D unresolved. Trimming removed 3 bases at V and 8 bases at J, with 14 bases between. The CDR3 has 13 residues. Germline lookup yields CDR1 SGHRS and CDR2 YFSETQ. CDR3: CASSSLGMIGYTF. CDR3 coding DNA: TGCGCCAGCAGCTCTCTGGGGATGATAGGCTACACCTTC.

The rearrangement joins TRBV19 to TRBJ1-1; 7 positions match TRBD1. The CDR3 is 14 amino acids. The J segment lost 5 bases and the V segment lost 5 bases, leaving 8 bases of the junction unmatched. Germline V gene sequence: CDR1 LNHDA, CDR2 SQIVND (reference sequence). CDR3 in amino acids: CASSYDRETTEAFF. The CDR3 region has the DNA TGTGCCAGTAGTTACGACAGGGAGACTACTGAAGCTTTCTTT.

The chain joins TRBV3-1 (or the pseudogene TRBV3-2) to TRBJ1-3; D not certain. CDR3 length: 15 residues. CDR1 and CDR2 from the germline V gene are LGHDT and YNNKEL (reference sequence). Trimming took 1 base from V and 1 from J, leaving 8 bases between them. CDR3: CASSQVRFSGNTIYF. CDR3 in DNA: TGTGCCAGCAGCCAAGTCAGGTTTTCTGGAAACACCATATATTTT.

The chain is built from TRBV6-4 and TRBJ1-2; 10 nucleotides match TRBD1. J lost 7 bases, V lost 6 bases, and 17 bases had no gene match. CDR1 and CDR2 from the germline V gene are MRHNA and SNTAGT. The CDR3 has 17 amino acids. Written as DNA, the CDR3 is TGTGCCAGCAGCCTTTACCACCGCGGGACAGGGGAGTTTGGCTACACCTTC. It encodes CASSLYHRGTGEFGYTF.

This chain uses TRBV2 with TRBJ1-4; maybe TRBD1 (5 bases). V gave up 7 bases and J gave up 6 bases, with 12 bases separating them. Germline CDR1 is SNHLY and CDR2 is FYNNEI. The CDR3 sequence is 13 residues long. The CDR3 loop is CASIGTWDEKLFF. The CDR3 nucleotides read TGTGCCAGCATAGGGACTTGGGATGAAAAACTGTTTTTT.

V usage is TRBV7-6 and J usage is TRBJ2-3, with a tentative D call TRBD1 (6 bases). The CDR3 consists of 15 residues. Germline CDR1 and CDR2: SGHVS and FNYEAQ. Trimming stripped 5 bases from V and 0 bases from J, with 12 bases between. The CDR3 is CASSPWTASTDTQYF. The CDR3 nucleotides are TGTGCCAGCAGCCCGTGGACAGCTAGCACAGATACGCAGTATTTT.

The V and J genes are TRBV5-1 and TRBJ1-4; 11 nucleotides line up with TRBD1. V dropped 0 bases and J dropped 4; count of bases not matched to a gene: 8. This CDR3 has 18 residues. The germline CDR1 and CDR2 sequences are SGHRS and YFSETQ. The CDR3 coding sequence is TGCGCCAGCAGCTTGGTCGGACAGGGGGCGGGAGGTAATGAAAAACTGTTTTTT. Encoded protein: CASSLVGQGAGGNEKLFF.

The rearrangement joins TRBV19 to TRBJ1-2; D is possibly TRBD1 (5 bases). The V and J ends lost 2 bases and 4 bases respectively, with 8 bases between them. Germline assignment: CDR1 LNHDA and CDR2 SQIVND (reference sequence). This CDR3 contains 13 residues. The CDR3 DNA is TGTGCCAGTAGTATACAGGGCCTCTATGGCTACACCTTC. Its protein product is CASSIQGLYGYTF.